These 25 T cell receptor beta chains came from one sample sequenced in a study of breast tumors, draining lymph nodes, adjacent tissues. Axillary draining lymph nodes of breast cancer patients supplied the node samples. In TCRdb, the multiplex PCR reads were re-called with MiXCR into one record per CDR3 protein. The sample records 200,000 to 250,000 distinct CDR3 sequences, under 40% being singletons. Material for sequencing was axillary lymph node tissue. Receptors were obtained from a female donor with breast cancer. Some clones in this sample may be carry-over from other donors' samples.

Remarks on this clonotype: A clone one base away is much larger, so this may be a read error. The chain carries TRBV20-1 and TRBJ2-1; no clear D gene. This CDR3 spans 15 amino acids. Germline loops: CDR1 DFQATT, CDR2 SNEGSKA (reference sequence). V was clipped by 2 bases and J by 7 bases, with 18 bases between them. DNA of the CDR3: TGCAGTGCTAGAATCCTACGGGCCCCGCCAAATGAGCAGTTCTTC. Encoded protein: CSARILRAPPNEQFF.

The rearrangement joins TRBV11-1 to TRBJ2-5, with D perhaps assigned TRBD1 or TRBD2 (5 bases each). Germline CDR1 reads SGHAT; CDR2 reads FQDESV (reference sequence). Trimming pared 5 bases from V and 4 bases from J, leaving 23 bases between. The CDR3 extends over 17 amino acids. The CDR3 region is CASSPRLGARGVETQYF. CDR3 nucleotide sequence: TGTGCCAGCAGCCCCCGCCTCGGGGCCCGAGGGGTAGAGACCCAGTACTTC.

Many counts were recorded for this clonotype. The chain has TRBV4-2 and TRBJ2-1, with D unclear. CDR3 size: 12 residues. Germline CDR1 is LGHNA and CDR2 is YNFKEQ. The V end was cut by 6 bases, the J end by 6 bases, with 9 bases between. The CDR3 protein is CASRLPSNEQFF. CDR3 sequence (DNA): TGTGCCAGCAGGCTCCCATCCAATGAGCAGTTCTTC.

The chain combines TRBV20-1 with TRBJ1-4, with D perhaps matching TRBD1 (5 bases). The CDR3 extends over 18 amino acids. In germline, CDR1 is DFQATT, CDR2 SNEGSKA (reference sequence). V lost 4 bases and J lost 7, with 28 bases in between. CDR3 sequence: CSAKPLGTGQGVGEKLFF. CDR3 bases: TGCAGTGCTAAACCCCTGGGGACGGGGCAGGGCGTTGGTGAAAAACTGTTTTTT.

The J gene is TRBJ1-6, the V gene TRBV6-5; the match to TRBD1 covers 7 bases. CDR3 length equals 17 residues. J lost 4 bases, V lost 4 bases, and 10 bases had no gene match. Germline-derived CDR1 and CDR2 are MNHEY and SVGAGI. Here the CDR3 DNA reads TGTGCCAGCAGTTCAGACTGGAGGACAGGTTATAATTCACCCCTCCACTTT. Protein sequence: CASSSDWRTGYNSPLHF.

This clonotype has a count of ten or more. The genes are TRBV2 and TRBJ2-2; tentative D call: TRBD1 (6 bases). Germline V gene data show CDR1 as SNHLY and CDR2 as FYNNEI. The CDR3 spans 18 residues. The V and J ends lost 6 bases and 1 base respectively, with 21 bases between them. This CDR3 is CASSELRLRTENTGELFF. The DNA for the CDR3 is TGTGCCAGCAGCGAGCTAAGACTCCGGACAGAGAACACCGGGGAGCTGTTTTTT.

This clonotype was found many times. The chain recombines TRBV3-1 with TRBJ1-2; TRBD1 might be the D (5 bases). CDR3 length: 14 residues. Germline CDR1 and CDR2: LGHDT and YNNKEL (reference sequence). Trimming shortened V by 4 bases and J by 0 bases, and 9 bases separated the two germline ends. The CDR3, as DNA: TGTGCCAGCAGCCCCTTGACAGCTAACTATGGCTACACCTTC. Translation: CASSPLTANYGYTF.

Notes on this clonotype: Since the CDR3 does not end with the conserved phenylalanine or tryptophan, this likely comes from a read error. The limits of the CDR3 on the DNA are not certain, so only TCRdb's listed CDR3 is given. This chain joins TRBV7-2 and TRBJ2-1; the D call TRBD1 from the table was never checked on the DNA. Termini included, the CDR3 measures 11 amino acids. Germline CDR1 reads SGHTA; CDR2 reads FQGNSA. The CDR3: CASSLAGGTTV.

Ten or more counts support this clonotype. In DNA form, the CDR3 reads TGTGCCAGCAGTTTTACAGGGAGCTCTGGAAACACCATATATTTT. Amino acid sequence: CASSFTGSSGNTIYF. The chain employs TRBV7-9 and TRBJ1-3; tentative D call: TRBD1 (6 bases). V was trimmed by 6 bases and J by 0 bases, leaving 12 bases between them. Germline loops: CDR1 SEHNR, CDR2 FQNEAQ (reference sequence). The CDR3 runs 15 residues.

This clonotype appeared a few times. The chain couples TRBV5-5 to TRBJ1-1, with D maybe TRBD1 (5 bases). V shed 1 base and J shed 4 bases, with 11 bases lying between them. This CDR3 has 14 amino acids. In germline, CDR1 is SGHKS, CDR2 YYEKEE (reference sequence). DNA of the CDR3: TGTGCCAGCAGCTTGTATGCGGGGCGCACTGAAGCTTTCTTT. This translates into CASSLYAGRTEAFF.

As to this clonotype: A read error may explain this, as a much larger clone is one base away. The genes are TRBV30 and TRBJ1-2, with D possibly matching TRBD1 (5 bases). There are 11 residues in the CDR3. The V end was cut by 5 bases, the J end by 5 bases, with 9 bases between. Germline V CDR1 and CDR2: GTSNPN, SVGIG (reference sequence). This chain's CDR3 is CAWGSGYGYTF. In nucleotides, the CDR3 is TGTGCCTGGGGCTCAGGGTATGGCTACACCTTC.

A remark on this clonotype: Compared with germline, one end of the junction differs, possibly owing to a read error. The CDR3 protein is CANSRAGEAGANVLTF. CDR3 DNA: TGTGCCAACAGCCGGGCAGGGGAGGCCGGGGCCAACGTCCTGACTTTC. This chain links TRBV11-1 with TRBJ2-6, with D perhaps being TRBD1 or TRBD2 (6 bases each). Germline V gives CDR1 SGHAT, CDR2 FQDESV (reference sequence). The length of the CDR3 is 16 residues.

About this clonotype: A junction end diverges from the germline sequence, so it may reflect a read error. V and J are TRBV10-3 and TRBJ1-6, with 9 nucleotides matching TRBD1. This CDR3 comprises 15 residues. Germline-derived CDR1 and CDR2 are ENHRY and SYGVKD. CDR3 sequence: CATSPGTGYNSPLHF. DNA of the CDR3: TGTGCCACCAGTCCCGGGACAGGGTATAATTCACCCCTCCACTTT.

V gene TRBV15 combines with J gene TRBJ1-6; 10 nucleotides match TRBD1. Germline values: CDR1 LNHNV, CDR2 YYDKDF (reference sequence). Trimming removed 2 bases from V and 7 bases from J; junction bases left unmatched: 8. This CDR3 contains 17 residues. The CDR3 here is CATSRSGDRGGNSPLHF. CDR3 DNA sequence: TGTGCCACCAGCAGATCCGGGGACAGGGGAGGCAATTCACCCCTCCACTTT.

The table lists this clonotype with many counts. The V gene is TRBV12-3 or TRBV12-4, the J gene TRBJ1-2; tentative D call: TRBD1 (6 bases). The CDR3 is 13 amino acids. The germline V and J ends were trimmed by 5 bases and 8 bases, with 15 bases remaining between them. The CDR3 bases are TGTGCCAGCAGTAGGAACACAGGGTCGGGCTACACCTTC. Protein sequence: CASSRNTGSGYTF.

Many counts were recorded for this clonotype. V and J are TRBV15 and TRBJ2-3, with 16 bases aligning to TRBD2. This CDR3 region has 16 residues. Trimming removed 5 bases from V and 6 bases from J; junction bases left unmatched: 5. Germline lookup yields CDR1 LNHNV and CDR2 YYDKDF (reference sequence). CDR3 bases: TGTGCCACCAGCGGGGGACTAGCGGGGGGGCCGGATACGCAGTATTTT. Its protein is CATSGGLAGGPDTQYF. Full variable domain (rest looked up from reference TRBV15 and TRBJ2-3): DAMVIQNPRYQVTQFGKPVTLSCSQTLNHNVMYWYQQKSSQAPKLLFHYYDKDFNNEADTPDNFQSRRPNTSFCFLDIRSPGLGDTAMYLCATSGGLAGGPDTQYFGPGTRLTVL.

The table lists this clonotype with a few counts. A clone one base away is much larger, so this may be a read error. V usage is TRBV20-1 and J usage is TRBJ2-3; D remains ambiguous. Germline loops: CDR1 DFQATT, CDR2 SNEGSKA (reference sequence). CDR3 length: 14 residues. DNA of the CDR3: TGCAGTGCTAGGACCCTTGATGGCACAGCTACGCAGTATTTT. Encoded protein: CSARTLDGTATQYF.

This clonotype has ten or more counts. The CDR3 loop is CASSYNTGTVSGNTIYF. The CDR3 bases are TGTGCCAGCAGTTACAATACCGGGACAGTCTCTGGAAACACCATATATTTT. The chain links TRBV6-6 to TRBJ1-3, with 7 bases matching TRBD1. Germline loops: CDR1 MNHNY, CDR2 SVGAGI (reference sequence). This CDR3 has 17 amino acids. Unmatched junction bases numbered 7, after V lost 2 bases and J lost 0 bases.

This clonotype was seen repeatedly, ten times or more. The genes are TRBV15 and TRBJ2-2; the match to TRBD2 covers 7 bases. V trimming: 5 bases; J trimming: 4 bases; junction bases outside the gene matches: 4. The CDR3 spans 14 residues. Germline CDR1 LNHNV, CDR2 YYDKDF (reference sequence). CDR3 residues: CATSPTSPTGELFF. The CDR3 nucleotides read TGTGCCACCAGCCCGACTAGCCCCACCGGGGAGCTGTTTTTT.

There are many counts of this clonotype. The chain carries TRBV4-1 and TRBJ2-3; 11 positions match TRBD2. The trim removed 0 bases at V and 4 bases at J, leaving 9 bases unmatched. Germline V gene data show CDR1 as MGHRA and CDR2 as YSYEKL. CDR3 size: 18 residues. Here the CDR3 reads CASSQDRGRSGGADTQYF. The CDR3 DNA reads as TGCGCCAGCAGCCAAGATCGGGGGCGTAGCGGGGGGGCAGATACGCAGTATTTT.

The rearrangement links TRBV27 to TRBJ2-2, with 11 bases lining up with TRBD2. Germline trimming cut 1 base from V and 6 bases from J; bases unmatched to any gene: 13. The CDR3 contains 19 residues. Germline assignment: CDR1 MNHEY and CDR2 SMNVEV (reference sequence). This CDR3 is CASSLFSSGRLVRAGELFF. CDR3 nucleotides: TGTGCCAGCAGTTTATTTTCTAGCGGGAGGCTAGTTCGGGCCGGGGAGCTGTTTTTT.

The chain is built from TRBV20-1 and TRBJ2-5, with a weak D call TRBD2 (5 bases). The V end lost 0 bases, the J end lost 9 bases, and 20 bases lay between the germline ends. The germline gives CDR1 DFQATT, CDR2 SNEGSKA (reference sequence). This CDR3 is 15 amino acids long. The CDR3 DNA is TGCAGTGCTAGAGAAGGGAGCACCTTAATACAGCCCCAGTACTTC. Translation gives CSAREGSTLIQPQYF.

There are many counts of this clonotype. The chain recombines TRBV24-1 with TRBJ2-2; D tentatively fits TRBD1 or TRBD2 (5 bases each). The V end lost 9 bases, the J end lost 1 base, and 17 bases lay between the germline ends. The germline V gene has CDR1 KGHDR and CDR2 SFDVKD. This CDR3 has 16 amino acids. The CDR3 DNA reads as TGTGCCACCCGGGACCAACGTAAGGGGAACACCGGGGAGCTGTTTTTT. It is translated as CATRDQRKGNTGELFF.

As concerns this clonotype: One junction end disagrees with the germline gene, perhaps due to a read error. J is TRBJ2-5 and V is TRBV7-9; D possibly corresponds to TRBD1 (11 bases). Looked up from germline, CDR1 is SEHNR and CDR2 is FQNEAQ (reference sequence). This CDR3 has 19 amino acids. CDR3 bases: TGTGCTAGCAGCTTAGGGACAGGGGGACGAGCGGGAGGGAAAGAGACCCAGTACTTC. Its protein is CASSLGTGGRAGGKETQYF.

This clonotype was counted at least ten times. The CDR3: CASSVAPGTSASTDTQYF. The DNA of the CDR3 is TGTGCCAGCAGCGTAGCCCCCGGGACTAGCGCTAGCACAGATACGCAGTATTTT. V is TRBV9 and J is TRBJ2-3; 10 positions match TRBD2. With 0 bases clipped from V and 0 bases from J, the junction kept 7 bases outside the gene matches. The CDR3 extends over 18 amino acids. Germline loops: CDR1 SGDLS, CDR2 YYNGEE.